These 31 T cell receptor beta chains were sequenced from one sample in a study of blood T cell repertoires in COVID-19. Data came from immunoSEQ multiplex PCR; TCRdb stores just in-frame clones and leaves some out. The sample lists about 270,000 clones, 88% seen once, with about 3% in the top ten. Sequencing was performed on PBMCs or T cells enriched from blood (not recorded which). The receptors were gathered from a woman between 50 and 59 years old who had recovered from COVID-19.

The chain recombines TRBV10-3 with TRBJ2-6, with D perhaps TRBD1 (5 bases). Germline V gene lookup returns CDR1 ENHRY and CDR2 SYGVKD. The CDR3 sequence is 16 residues long. The V gene lost 2 bases and the J gene lost 1 base, with 9 bases spanning the gap. CDR3 protein: CAISEADRSGANVLTF. CDR3 bases: TGTGCCATCAGTGAGGCAGACAGATCTGGGGCCAACGTCCTGACTTTC.

V and J are TRBV28 and TRBJ1-5; 9 bases map to TRBD1. Germline assignment: CDR1 MDHEN and CDR2 SYDVKM. The CDR3 length is 17 residues. V gave up 3 bases and J gave up 2 bases; unmatched junction bases: 8. This CDR3 reads CASSLNRGLGGNQPQHF. CDR3 coding DNA: TGTGCCAGCAGTTTGAACAGGGGGCTGGGGGGCAATCAGCCCCAGCATTTT.

The DNA for the CDR3 is TGTGCCAGCAGCGAGGTCAGGGGTGAGACCCAGTACTTC. Residues: CASSEVRGETQYF. The chain couples TRBV7-2 to TRBJ2-5; D is perhaps TRBD1 (6 bases). V lost 5 bases and J lost 5, with 12 bases in between. The CDR3 totals 13 residues. Germline CDR1 and CDR2: SGHTA and FQGNSA.

This chain connects TRBV7-9 to TRBJ2-2, with 8 bases fitting TRBD1. Looked up from germline, CDR1 is SEHNR and CDR2 is FQNEAQ (reference sequence). The CDR3 is 16 residues long. The trim removed 5 bases at V and 2 bases at J, leaving 7 bases unmatched. The CDR3 nucleotides are TGTGCCAGCAGCGCAGGACAGGGCATCAACACCGGGGAGCTGTTTTTT. This encodes CASSAGQGINTGELFF.

The rearrangement links TRBV28 to TRBJ1-1; D possibly corresponds to TRBD1 (6 bases). Germline V gene sequence: CDR1 MDHEN, CDR2 SYDVKM. V lost 4 bases, J lost 10 bases, and 16 bases lay in between. The CDR3 length is 13 residues. CDR3 sequence reads: CASSSFTGRSAFF. The DNA of the CDR3 is TGTGCCAGCAGTTCCTTTACAGGGAGATCAGCTTTCTTT.

This chain links TRBV4-1 with TRBJ2-5, with 10 bases lining up with TRBD2. The CDR3 length is 17 residues. Trimming took 4 bases from V and 5 from J; bases not matched to a gene: 13. The V gene's germline CDR1 is MGHRA and CDR2 YSYEKL. This chain's CDR3 is CASSLPLGLAGEETQYF. The CDR3 coding sequence is TGCGCCAGCAGCCTACCCCTTGGGCTAGCGGGAGAGGAGACCCAGTACTTC.

The chain uses TRBV11-2 and TRBJ1-5; D is unclear. V gave up 3 bases and J gave up 3 bases, with 6 bases separating them. The CDR3 runs to 13 residues. Germline CDR1 is SGHAT and CDR2 is FQNNGV. DNA of the CDR3: TGTGCCAGCAGCTTTTCAGACAATCAGCCCCAGCATTTT. Its translation is CASSFSDNQPQHF.

The CDR3 here is CASSGGVLAGPHEQYF. CDR3 in DNA: TGTGCCAGCAGCGGAGGAGTCCTAGCGGGCCCCCACGAGCAGTACTTC. The gene calls are TRBV7-2 and TRBJ2-7; 8 positions agree with TRBD2. From germline, CDR1 is SGHTA and CDR2 FQGNSA. Trimming cost V 5 bases and J 5 bases; bases outside gene matches: 14. The CDR3 has 16 amino acids.

The genes are TRBV19 and TRBJ1-5; possibly TRBD1 for D (6 bases). CDR1 is LNHDA, CDR2 SQIVND, per germline (reference sequence). The CDR3 covers 16 residues. With 7 bases removed from V and 2 bases from J, the gap between germline ends came to 18 bases. The CDR3 nucleotides are TGTGCCAGTACCGCGGACACCAGGGGAGGCAATCAGCCCCAGCATTTT. Amino acid sequence: CASTADTRGGNQPQHF.

This clone appeared once. The chain combines TRBV7-3 with TRBJ1-4, with TRBD1 identical over 10 bases. This CDR3 region has 15 residues. CDR1 is SGHTA and CDR2 is FQGTGA in the germline V gene. Unmatched junction bases numbered 6, after V lost 3 bases and J lost 8 bases. The DNA of the CDR3 is TGTGCCAGCAGCTTGACAGGGGGCGAGGACGAAAAACTGTTTTTT. Its translation is CASSLTGGEDEKLFF.

The CDR3 spells CASTDGGYEQYF. Here the CDR3 DNA reads TGTGCCAGCACCGACGGAGGATACGAGCAGTACTTC. This chain connects TRBV12-3 or TRBV12-4 to TRBJ2-7; a possible D gene is TRBD2 (5 bases). Trimming shortened V by 7 bases and J by 4 bases, and 11 bases separated the two germline ends. This CDR3 is built from 12 residues.

This rearrangement joins TRBV6-5 to TRBJ2-5; TRBD1 aligns across 10 bases. V lost 6 bases, J lost 6 bases, and 10 bases stayed unmatched. In germline, CDR1 is MNHEY, CDR2 SVGAGI. The CDR3 has 15 amino acids. CDR3 in amino acids: CASSPPGQGWKTQYF. CDR3 nucleotide sequence: TGTGCCAGCAGCCCACCGGGACAGGGGTGGAAGACCCAGTACTTC.

V usage is TRBV15 and J usage is TRBJ2-7; 11 bases agree with TRBD2. Germline V CDR1 and CDR2: LNHNV, YYDKDF (reference sequence). The V segment lost 0 bases and the J segment 4 bases; nucleotides outside the gene matches: 2. CDR3 length: 15 residues. The CDR3: CATSRETSGGYEQYF. Here the CDR3 DNA reads TGTGCCACCAGCAGAGAAACTAGCGGGGGTTACGAGCAGTACTTC.

The chain recombines TRBV27 with TRBJ1-6; D is ambiguous. The CDR3 totals 13 residues. Per germline, CDR1 MNHEY and CDR2 SMNVEV (reference sequence). The V end was cut by 3 bases, the J end by 8 bases, with 8 bases between. CDR3 bases: TGTGCCAGCAGTTTCGGGGAGGATTCACCCCTCCACTTT. It codes for CASSFGEDSPLHF.

The chain links TRBV24-1 to TRBJ1-5; 9 bases line up with TRBD1. The CDR3 is made up of 16 amino acids. Germline CDR1 reads KGHDR; CDR2 reads SFDVKD. The junction had 12 bases not matched to a gene; V was cut back by 5 bases and J by 8 bases. The CDR3 loop is CATSGRTGDLWEPQHF. The DNA for the CDR3 is TGTGCCACCAGTGGCCGGACAGGGGACCTCTGGGAGCCCCAGCATTTT.

CDR3 amino acids: CASSSGSSYNEQFF. The CDR3 nucleotides read TGTGCCAGCAGTAGCGGGAGCTCCTACAATGAGCAGTTCTTC. V and J are TRBV6-5 and TRBJ2-1, with TRBD2 identical over 8 bases. Per the germline V gene, CDR1 is MNHEY and CDR2 is SVGAGI. V gave up 5 bases and J gave up 0 bases; unmatched junction bases: 0. The CDR3 sequence is 14 residues long.

The rearrangement uses TRBV18 and TRBJ2-5; 8 bases map to TRBD1. The junction had 6 bases not matched to a gene; V was cut back by 5 bases and J by 4 bases. Germline CDR1 reads KGHSH; CDR2 reads LQKENI. The CDR3 is 14 amino acids. For the CDR3, the DNA is TGTGCCAGCTCAGATTCGGACAGGGCAGAGACCCAGTACTTC. Translation gives CASSDSDRAETQYF. The whole variable domain, remainder taken from reference TRBV18 and TRBJ2-5, is NAGVMQNPRHLVRRRGQEARLRCSPMKGHSHVYWYRQLPEEGLKFMVYLQKENIIDESGMPKERFSAEFPKEGPSILRIQQVVRGDSAAYFCASSDSDRAETQYFGPGTRLLVL.

CDR3 nucleotide sequence: TGTGCCAGTAGGGACGGGGGGAGGGAACTGTTTTTT. Translating it yields CASRDGGRELFF. This rearrangement joins TRBV6-5 to TRBJ1-4; D may be TRBD1 (5 bases). Per germline, CDR1 MNHEY and CDR2 SVGAGI. V was cut by 9 bases and J by 12 bases, with 17 bases left in between. The CDR3 consists of 12 residues.

V usage is TRBV28 and J usage is TRBJ1-2; D is possibly TRBD1 (6 bases). The length of the CDR3 is 12 residues. Germline V gene data show CDR1 as MDHEN and CDR2 as SYDVKM. V lost 6 bases and J lost 4, with 9 bases in between. CDR3 bases: TGTGCCAGCAGACAGGGTGGCTATGGCTACACCTTC. Translation: CASRQGGYGYTF.

The chain recombines TRBV3-1 (or the pseudogene TRBV3-2) with TRBJ2-1; no firm D call. The germline V gene has CDR1 LGHDT and CDR2 YNNKEL (reference sequence). Between the trimmed V and J ends, which lost 8 bases and 6 bases, there was a span of 20 bases. CDR3 length equals 15 residues. The CDR3 coding sequence is TGTGCCAGCGCCTCATTGATTACGACAATCAATGAGCAGTTCTTC. This gives the protein CASASLITTINEQFF.

CDR3 amino acids: CASRSGLTYEQYF. The CDR3 DNA sequence: TGTGCCAGCAGGTCAGGGTTAACCTACGAGCAGTACTTC. The chain employs TRBV28 and TRBJ2-7; D might be TRBD1 (5 bases). Trimming took off 6 bases at V and 2 bases at J, with 11 bases between the two ends. CDR3 length: 13 residues. Per the germline V gene, CDR1 is MDHEN and CDR2 is SYDVKM.

The chain employs TRBV28 and TRBJ1-2, with D possibly being TRBD1 (5 bases). From germline, CDR1 is MDHEN and CDR2 SYDVKM. This CDR3 region has 14 residues. Trimming removed 6 bases from V and 7 bases from J, with 18 bases in between. This chain's CDR3 is CASSSPPRDFGYTF. CDR3 in DNA: TGTGCCAGCAGCAGCCCGCCCAGGGACTTTGGCTACACCTTC.

For the CDR3, the DNA is TGTGCCAGCAGGACAGGGGATGGAAGAGTTGAAAAACTGTTTTTT. It codes for CASRTGDGRVEKLFF. The chain recombines TRBV28 with TRBJ1-4, with TRBD1 matching over 8 bases. The CDR3 extends over 15 amino acids. Trimming cost V 6 bases and J 7 bases; bases outside gene matches: 10. Germline CDR1 MDHEN, CDR2 SYDVKM.

The rearrangement uses TRBV13 and TRBJ1-1; 7 positions match TRBD1. CDR3 size: 14 residues. CDR1 and CDR2 (germline): PRHDT, FYEKMQ (reference sequence). J lost 4 bases, V lost 2 bases, and 4 bases had no gene match. The chain's CDR3 is CASSLRQGITEAFF. DNA for the CDR3: TGTGCCAGCAGCTTACGACAGGGTATCACTGAAGCTTTCTTT.

The chain links TRBV6-2 or TRBV6-3 to TRBJ1-5; 7 bases align to TRBD1. Trimming at V came to 4 bases and at J to 0 bases, leaving 3 bases not matched to a gene. In germline, CDR1 is MNHEY, CDR2 SVGEGT. This CDR3 region has 15 residues. As DNA, the CDR3 is TGTGCCAGCAGTTCCCGGACAGGTAGCAATCAGCCCCAGCATTTT. Its translation is CASSSRTGSNQPQHF.

V is TRBV28 and J is TRBJ1-5, with 9 bases identical to TRBD1. With 5 bases clipped from V and 7 bases from J, the junction kept 9 bases outside the gene matches. The germline V gene encodes CDR1 MDHEN and CDR2 SYDVKM. The CDR3 loop spans 15 amino acids. The CDR3 nucleotides read TGTGCCAGCAGTCCCCCGGGACAGGGCGGGCAGCCCCAGCATTTT. Its translation is CASSPPGQGGQPQHF.

This chain uses TRBV4-3 with TRBJ1-4; D remains unclear. The CDR3 length is 15 residues. V lost 0 bases, J lost 2 bases, and 7 bases lay in between. Germline CDR1 and CDR2: LGHNA and YSLEER. CDR3 loop: CASSQDPRTNEKLFF. The CDR3 nucleotides are TGCGCCAGCAGCCAAGATCCCCGGACTAATGAAAAACTGTTTTTT.

The rearrangement joins TRBV7-2 to TRBJ2-5, with unresolved D. The CDR3 totals 14 residues. The V end was cut by 3 bases, the J end by 3 bases, with 11 bases between. Germline-derived CDR1 and CDR2 are SGHTA and FQGNSA. CDR3 residues: CASSFSHSEETQYF. CDR3 in DNA: TGTGCCAGCAGCTTCTCTCACTCTGAAGAGACCCAGTACTTC.

The chain uses TRBV20-1 and TRBJ2-7; the match to TRBD1 covers 7 bases. This CDR3 comprises 14 residues. The J segment lost 3 bases and the V segment lost 3 bases, leaving 8 bases of the junction unmatched. Per germline, CDR1 DFQATT and CDR2 SNEGSKA (reference sequence). This CDR3 reads CSASKGTELYEQYF. DNA of the CDR3: TGCAGTGCTAGTAAAGGGACAGAACTCTACGAGCAGTACTTC.

This chain connects TRBV28 to TRBJ1-1; 7 nucleotides line up with TRBD1. Per the germline V gene, CDR1 is MDHEN and CDR2 is SYDVKM. With V trimmed by 6 bases and J by 10 bases, 8 bases remained unmatched. CDR3 size: 12 residues. CDR3: CASSTYRGGAFF. The CDR3 nucleotides read TGTGCCAGCAGCACCTACAGGGGAGGAGCTTTCTTT.

This chain joins TRBV7-9 and TRBJ1-1; D remains ambiguous. The CDR3 length is 14 residues. The V and J ends lost 6 bases and 5 bases respectively, with 16 bases between them. Per the germline V gene, CDR1 is SEHNR and CDR2 is FQNEAQ (reference sequence). Here the CDR3 DNA reads TGTGCCAGCAGTCTTATCATTCCGGGAACTGAAGCTTTCTTT. It specifies CASSLIIPGTEAFF.